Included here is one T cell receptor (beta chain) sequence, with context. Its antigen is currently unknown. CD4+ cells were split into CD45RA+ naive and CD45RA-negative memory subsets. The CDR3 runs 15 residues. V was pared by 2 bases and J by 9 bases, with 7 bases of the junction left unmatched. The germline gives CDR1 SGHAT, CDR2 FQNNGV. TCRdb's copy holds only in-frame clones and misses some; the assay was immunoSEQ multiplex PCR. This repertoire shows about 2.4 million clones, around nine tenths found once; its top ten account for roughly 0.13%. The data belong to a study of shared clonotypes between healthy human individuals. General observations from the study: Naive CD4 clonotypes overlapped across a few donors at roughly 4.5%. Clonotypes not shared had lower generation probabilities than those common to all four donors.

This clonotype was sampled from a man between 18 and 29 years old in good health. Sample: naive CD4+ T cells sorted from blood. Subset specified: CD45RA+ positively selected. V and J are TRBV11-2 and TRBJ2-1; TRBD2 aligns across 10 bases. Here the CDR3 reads CASSLPSGSSGEQFF. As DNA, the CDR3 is TGTGCCAGCAGCTTACCTAGCGGGAGTTCCGGTGAGCAGTTCTTC.